These 22 T cell receptor beta chains were sequenced from one sample in a study of T cell responses to AZD1222 COVID-19 vaccine. Here immunoSEQ multiplex PCR was the method, and the copy in TCRdb shows in-frame clones only, minus some. The sample has fewer than 130,000 clones; approximately 90% are singletons. Sequenced here: peripheral blood, sampled on day 0 of AZD1222 vaccination. These receptor sequences come from an adult in good health.

The chain recombines TRBV11-2 with TRBJ1-3; TRBD1 is a possible D gene (6 bases). Germline CDR1 reads SGHAT; CDR2 reads FQNNGV. The CDR3 is made up of 15 amino acids. V lost 4 bases, J lost 0 bases, and 10 bases lay in between. CDR3 in DNA: TGTGCCAGCAGCTCCGGGGGCTCCTCTGGAAACACCATATATTTT. Protein sequence: CASSSGGSSGNTIYF.

This chain links TRBV11-3 with TRBJ2-7, with D possibly being TRBD1 or TRBD2 (6 bases each). V was clipped by 3 bases and J by 6 bases, with 15 bases between them. Germline CDR1 and CDR2: SGHNT and YENEEA. CDR3 length equals 14 residues. This chain's CDR3 is CASSLGLDRPEQYF. In nucleotides, the CDR3 is TGTGCCAGCAGCTTGGGACTTGACAGGCCCGAGCAGTACTTC.

The V call is TRBV12-3 or TRBV12-4, the J call TRBJ1-3, with D unresolved. V lost 5 bases and J 7 bases, leaving 6 bases between the germline ends. This CDR3 is 11 amino acids long. In DNA, the CDR3 is TGTGCCAGCAGTCAGATTAACACCATATATTTT. Encoded protein: CASSQINTIYF.

The chain links TRBV7-9 to TRBJ2-7; D not certain. The V end was cut by 0 bases, the J end by 2 bases, with 8 bases between. The CDR3 runs 14 residues. The germline V gene has CDR1 SEHNR and CDR2 FQNEAQ (reference sequence). The CDR3 DNA reads as TGTGCCAGCAGCTTAGCCTACACCCCCTACGAGCAGTACTTC. Translated, it gives CASSLAYTPYEQYF.

CDR3 sequence (DNA): TGTGCCAGCAGTTTACGGGGGGAGGAGTACTTC. It is translated as CASSLRGEEYF. V gene TRBV12-3 or TRBV12-4 combines with J gene TRBJ2-7; 7 bases map to TRBD2. J gave up 11 bases and V 2 bases, and 3 bases lay outside the gene matches. This CDR3 region has 11 residues.

The rearrangement joins TRBV5-8 to TRBJ2-7; 7 bases map to TRBD1. The length of the CDR3 is 12 residues. Germline V gene sequence: CDR1 SGHTS, CDR2 YDEGEE. Trimming removed 4 bases from V and 7 bases from J; junction bases left unmatched: 5. This CDR3 is CASSVDRREQYF. In nucleotides, the CDR3 is TGTGCCAGCAGCGTGGACAGGAGAGAGCAGTACTTC. The whole variable domain, remainder taken from reference TRBV5-8 and TRBJ2-7, is EAGVTQSPTHLIKTRGQQATLRCSPISGHTSVYWYQQALGLGLQFLLWYDEGEERNRGNFPPRFSGRQFPNYSSELNVNALELEDSALYLCASSVDRREQYFGPGTRLTVT.

This chain joins TRBV11-2 and TRBJ2-3, with D perhaps TRBD1 (6 bases). CDR1 is SGHAT, CDR2 FQNNGV, per germline. The CDR3 is 12 amino acids. V lost 8 bases, J lost 1 base, and 7 bases lay in between. This CDR3 is CASRQGTDTQYF. Here the CDR3 DNA reads TGTGCCAGCCGACAGGGCACAGATACGCAGTATTTT.

The V and J genes are TRBV28 and TRBJ2-3; TRBD1 matches at 9 bases. This CDR3 contains 15 residues. Germline V gene lookup returns CDR1 MDHEN and CDR2 SYDVKM. Losses at the gene ends were 7 bases for V and 6 bases for J; bases not matched to a gene: 11. The CDR3 DNA sequence: TGTGCCAGCAAATTCTCCAGGACAGGGGCGGATACGCAGTATTTT. Translation: CASKFSRTGADTQYF.

The chain carries TRBV6-1 and TRBJ2-1; D may be TRBD2 (6 bases). Germline V gene lookup returns CDR1 MNHNS and CDR2 SASEGT. V dropped 2 bases and J dropped 0 bases, with 14 bases sitting between them. The CDR3 covers 17 residues. Here the CDR3 reads CASSETRPAGSYNEQFF. DNA for the CDR3: TGTGCCAGCAGTGAAACCCGCCCAGCGGGCTCCTACAATGAGCAGTTCTTC.

This chain links TRBV6-5 with TRBJ1-5; 9 bases align to TRBD1. The V gene end was trimmed by 7 bases and the J gene end by 1 base; junction bases not matched to a gene: 5. There are 15 residues in the CDR3. Germline CDR1 is MNHEY and CDR2 is SVGAGI. Here the CDR3 reads CASTPGTGSNQPQHF. CDR3 coding DNA: TGTGCCAGCACTCCCGGGACAGGGAGCAATCAGCCCCAGCATTTT.

This rearrangement joins TRBV6-1 to TRBJ2-5; tentative D call: TRBD1 (5 bases). Trimming stripped 3 bases from V and 5 bases from J, with 13 bases between. The CDR3 is made up of 14 amino acids. CDR1 is MNHNS, CDR2 SASEGT, per germline. CDR3 DNA: TGTGCCAGCAGTGAGGACACCCTTAAGGAGACCCAGTACTTC. Translating it yields CASSEDTLKETQYF.

This chain connects TRBV10-2 to TRBJ1-5; D unresolved. The germline V and J ends were trimmed by 5 bases and 1 base, with 9 bases remaining between them. The CDR3 is 14 amino acids. Looked up from germline, CDR1 is WSHSY and CDR2 is SAAADI. For the CDR3, the DNA is TGCGCCAGCAGTTCACCCGGCAGCAATCAGCCCCAGCATTTT. This gives the protein CASSSPGSNQPQHF.

This sequence joins TRBV5-6 and TRBJ1-5; D unresolved. Germline loops: CDR1 SGHDT, CDR2 YYEEEE. The CDR3 length is 15 residues. Trimming cost V 4 bases and J 7 bases, with 18 bases left between them. The CDR3 DNA sequence: TGTGCCAGCAGCCCGGGGATTAGTTCGGGACAGCCCCAGCATTTT. It yields the protein CASSPGISSGQPQHF.

This clone came up once. This chain links TRBV4-1 with TRBJ2-7, with D possibly being TRBD1 or TRBD2 (5 bases each). This CDR3 is 13 amino acids long. V was shortened by 8 bases and J by 3 bases, with 14 bases between the two germline ends. CDR1 is MGHRA and CDR2 is YSYEKL in the germline V gene. The CDR3 bases are TGCGCCAGCTCAAGGGACGTGAGCTACGAGCAGTACTTC. Its protein is CASSRDVSYEQYF.

The chain uses TRBV30 and TRBJ1-5; possible D gene TRBD1, 5 bases. Trimming took off 7 bases at V and 7 bases at J, with 14 bases between the two ends. The CDR3 covers 12 residues. The V gene's germline CDR1 is GTSNPN and CDR2 SVGIG (reference sequence). CDR3 nucleotides: TGTGCCTTCCGGGGGGTAGGACAGCCCCAGCATTTT. Translated, it gives CAFRGVGQPQHF.

A single count supports this clone. This chain uses TRBV18 with TRBJ2-2; 7 nucleotides agree with TRBD1. With 3 bases clipped from V and 5 bases from J, the junction kept 6 bases outside the gene matches. CDR1 KGHSH and CDR2 LQKENI come from the germline V gene. The length of the CDR3 is 15 residues. The CDR3 coding sequence is TGTGCCAGCTCACCGGGACAGACCCGAACCGGGGAGCTGTTTTTT. Translating gives CASSPGQTRTGELFF. The full variable domain, completed using reference TRBV18 and TRBJ2-2, is NAGVMQNPRHLVRRRGQEARLRCSPMKGHSHVYWYRQLPEEGLKFMVYLQKENIIDESGMPKERFSAEFPKEGPSILRIQQVVRGDSAAYFCASSPGQTRTGELFFGEGSRLTVL.

V gene TRBV11-2 combines with J gene TRBJ1-2; the D is unclear. Looked up from germline, CDR1 is SGHAT and CDR2 is FQNNGV. The germline V and J ends were trimmed by 3 bases and 2 bases, with 7 bases remaining between them. The CDR3 runs to 13 residues. The CDR3 DNA reads as TGTGCCAGCAGCTTCGGAGGAAACTATGGCTACACCTTC. It translates to CASSFGGNYGYTF.

The rearrangement joins TRBV2 to TRBJ1-2; the D is unclear. The germline gives CDR1 SNHLY, CDR2 FYNNEI. Trimming took 4 bases from V and 4 from J, leaving 13 bases between them. The CDR3 extends over 14 amino acids. CDR3 in amino acids: CASSGITGSYGYTF. CDR3 DNA sequence: TGTGCCAGCAGTGGGATAACGGGGAGCTATGGCTACACCTTC.

This chain connects TRBV30 to TRBJ2-2, with 12 nucleotides matching TRBD2. Unmatched junction bases numbered 4, after V lost 5 bases and J lost 3 bases. The CDR3 is 15 residues long. In germline, CDR1 is GTSNPN, CDR2 SVGIG (reference sequence). The chain's CDR3 is CAWGLAGIYTGELFF. For the CDR3, the DNA is TGTGCCTGGGGACTAGCGGGGATTTACACCGGGGAGCTGTTTTTT.

The V call is TRBV19, the J call TRBJ1-5; D is uncertain. The CDR3 sequence is 15 residues long. Germline V gives CDR1 LNHDA, CDR2 SQIVND (reference sequence). Trimming took 2 bases from V and 4 from J, leaving 12 bases between them. The CDR3 here is CASSISLPGNQPQHF. In nucleotides, the CDR3 is TGTGCCAGTAGTATAAGTCTTCCCGGGAATCAGCCCCAGCATTTT.

This clone is deemed medium-sized (0.01 to 0.1%). Within the sample, other DNA sequences also encode this same CDR3. Here the CDR3 reads CASSAERGSSGNTIYF. The CDR3 DNA follows: TGTGCCAGCAGCGCCGAAAGGGGAAGCTCTGGAAACACCATATATTTT. The chain carries TRBV9 and TRBJ1-3; maybe TRBD1 (5 bases). V was shortened by 3 bases and J by 0 bases, with 13 bases between the two germline ends. In germline, CDR1 is SGDLS, CDR2 YYNGEE. This CDR3 comprises 16 residues.

A single count supports this clone. This chain links TRBV5-1 with TRBJ2-7; D is possibly TRBD2 (5 bases). The CDR3 covers 16 residues. V lost 0 bases and J 3 bases, leaving 16 bases between the germline ends. CDR1 is SGHRS and CDR2 is YFSETQ in the germline V gene. The CDR3 nucleotides are TGCGCCAGCAGCTTGGCGCCGGACCGCGGACTCTACGAGCAGTACTTC. It yields the protein CASSLAPDRGLYEQYF.